This passage covers 15 T cell receptor beta chains from one sample sequenced in a study of T-cell reconstitution after alpha-beta-depleted transplantation in children. The TCRbeta library was prepared with unique molecular identifiers. TCRdb passed the PCR reads through MiXCR, listing each CDR3 protein once. The table includes some 830,000 distinct CDR3 sequences, 16% detected once. The input for sequencing was PBMCs, mostly from graft donor cells, taken 360 days after TCRalphabeta/CD19-depleted stem cell transplant. The source is a male patient under 18 who had a stem cell transplant for acute lymphoblastic leukemia, so the T cells may come from the graft donor.

In this sample, this clonotype turned up many times. The chain combines TRBV11-1 with TRBJ2-1; TRBD2 aligns across 7 bases. Germline values: CDR1 SGHAT, CDR2 FQDESV (reference sequence). CDR3 length: 14 residues. After removal of 5 bases from V and 7 bases from J, the junction contained 8 bases not matched to a gene. The CDR3 DNA reads as TGTGCCAGCAGCCCTTGGACTAGAAATAATGAGCAGTTCTTC. Protein: CASSPWTRNNEQFF.

This clonotype was detected a few times. The V and J genes are TRBV5-1 and TRBJ1-2; D is undetermined. Germline loops: CDR1 SGHRS, CDR2 YFSETQ. Trimming took off 0 bases at V and 8 bases at J, with 11 bases between the two ends. The CDR3 runs 13 residues. The CDR3 sequence: CASSLDSSGGYTF. CDR3 bases: TGCGCCAGCAGCTTGGATAGCAGTGGCGGCTACACCTTC.

This sequence joins TRBV2 and TRBJ1-2, with TRBD1 as a possible D gene (5 bases). Trimming took 8 bases from V and 6 from J, leaving 22 bases between them. The CDR3 sequence is 15 residues long. Germline V CDR1 and CDR2: SNHLY, FYNNEI. The CDR3 nucleotides read TGTGCCAGCGATCATTGGGGCATGCCAGTCGATGGCTACACCTTC. As protein: CASDHWGMPVDGYTF. Full variable domain (rest looked up from reference TRBV2 and TRBJ1-2): EPEVTQTPSHQVTQMGQEVILRCVPISNHLYFYWYRQILGQKVEFLVSFYNNEISEKSEIFDDQFSVERPDGSNFTLKIRSTKLEDSAMYFCASDHWGMPVDGYTFGSGTRLTVV.

This clonotype was counted at least ten times. This rearrangement joins TRBV5-1 to TRBJ2-5, with D possibly TRBD1 on 6 matching bases. CDR1 and CDR2 from the germline V gene are SGHRS and YFSETQ. Trimming took off 1 base at V and 0 bases at J, with 7 bases between the two ends. The CDR3 loop spans 14 amino acids. Here the CDR3 DNA reads TGCGCCAGCAGCTTGCGGACAGACCAAGAGACCCAGTACTTC. Its protein is CASSLRTDQETQYF.

This clonotype was found many times. V usage is TRBV5-1 and J usage is TRBJ2-5; D possibly corresponds to TRBD2 (6 bases). V gave up 1 base and J gave up 5 bases, with 9 bases separating them. The CDR3 is 13 residues long. CDR1 and CDR2 from the germline V gene are SGHRS and YFSETQ. The CDR3 loop is CASSLTSRETQYF. For the CDR3, the DNA is TGCGCCAGCAGCTTGACTAGCAGGGAGACCCAGTACTTC.

The chain links TRBV19 to TRBJ2-1; the D is unclear. Germline V lookup: CDR1 LNHDA, CDR2 SQIVND (reference sequence). Trimming took off 4 bases at V and 8 bases at J, with 15 bases between the two ends. This CDR3 has 14 amino acids. The CDR3 protein is CASSTLNTGYEQFF. CDR3 sequence (DNA): TGTGCCAGTAGTACTCTAAACACTGGCTATGAGCAGTTCTTC.

This clonotype was recorded a few times. The chain couples TRBV20-1 to TRBJ2-7; TRBD2 might be the D (6 bases). Germline V gene lookup returns CDR1 DFQATT and CDR2 SNEGSKA (reference sequence). The CDR3 length is 14 residues. V was trimmed by 2 bases and J by 5 bases, leaving 16 bases between them. The CDR3 DNA reads TGCAGTGCTAGAACTGGACTACTGGGCCACGAGCAGTACTTC. Translation: CSARTGLLGHEQYF.

This clonotype was detected ten times or more. The gene calls are TRBV5-1 and TRBJ2-5; D uncertain. Trimming cost V 3 bases and J 2 bases, with 8 bases left between them. The germline V gene has CDR1 SGHRS and CDR2 YFSETQ. The CDR3 length is 13 residues. The CDR3 reads CASSYGPQETQYF. As DNA, the CDR3 is TGCGCCAGCAGCTACGGGCCTCAAGAGACCCAGTACTTC.

There are many counts of this clonotype. This chain uses TRBV11-2 with TRBJ1-4; no clear D gene. The CDR3 has 13 amino acids. CDR1 and CDR2 from the germline V gene are SGHAT and FQNNGV. V lost 5 bases to trimming and J lost 3 bases, with 7 bases between them. DNA for the CDR3: TGTGCCAGCAGCCGGCAGTCTAATGAAAAACTGTTTTTT. It codes for CASSRQSNEKLFF.

This clonotype was counted ten times or more. The chain combines TRBV18 with TRBJ2-3, with TRBD2 matching 7 bases. There are 15 residues in the CDR3. Germline CDR1 is KGHSH and CDR2 is LQKENI. V shed 6 bases and J 2 bases; nucleotides not matched to a gene: 8. This CDR3 is CASSQAGWNTDTQYF. Written as DNA, the CDR3 is TGTGCCAGCTCCCAAGCGGGATGGAACACAGATACGCAGTATTTT. Full variable domain (outside the CDR3, taken from reference TRBV18 and TRBJ2-3): NAGVMQNPRHLVRRRGQEARLRCSPMKGHSHVYWYRQLPEEGLKFMVYLQKENIIDESGMPKERFSAEFPKEGPSILRIQQVVRGDSAAYFCASSQAGWNTDTQYFGPGTRLTVL.

The count of this clonotype is one. The CDR3 does not close with the conserved phenylalanine or tryptophan, likely indicating a read error. The chain combines TRBV7-3 with TRBJ2-1, with D perhaps TRBD2 (6 bases). Germline-derived CDR1 and CDR2 are SGHTA and FQGTGA. V was shortened by 5 bases and J by 4 bases, with 21 bases between the two germline ends. This CDR3 has 17 amino acids. CDR3 region: CASSRSASVSRYNEQFI. The CDR3 coding sequence is TGTGCCAGCAGCCGAAGTGCTAGCGTCAGTCGATACAATGAGCAGTTCATC.

This clonotype was recorded a few times. V usage is TRBV5-1 and J usage is TRBJ2-2; 7 nucleotides align to TRBD1. Germline lookup yields CDR1 SGHRS and CDR2 YFSETQ. V lost 3 bases and J lost 7; bases outside the gene matches: 3. This CDR3 spans 13 amino acids. The CDR3 nucleotides read TGCGCCAGCAGCTACGACAGGGTCGGGGAGCTGTTTTTT. Translation gives CASSYDRVGELFF.

The table lists this clonotype with a few counts. The genes are TRBV4-1 and TRBJ2-5; 8 positions agree with TRBD2. This CDR3 is built from 17 residues. Trimming at V came to 3 bases and at J to 1 base, leaving 10 bases not matched to a gene. From germline, CDR1 is MGHRA and CDR2 YSYEKL. The CDR3 loop reads CASSHARAGGTQETQYF. In DNA, the CDR3 is TGCGCCAGCAGCCATGCTCGCGCGGGAGGAACCCAAGAGACCCAGTACTTC.

The sample holds many counts of this clonotype. This chain joins TRBV20-1 and TRBJ2-7; 10 nucleotides match TRBD2. V trimming: 4 bases; J trimming: 1 base; junction bases outside the gene matches: 10. This CDR3 has 16 amino acids. The germline V gene has CDR1 DFQATT and CDR2 SNEGSKA (reference sequence). As DNA, the CDR3 is TGCAGTGCTATACCAGAGTTGGGACTAGCGTCCTACGAGCAGTACTTC. Translating it yields CSAIPELGLASYEQYF.

The chain couples TRBV12-3 or TRBV12-4 to TRBJ2-1; unclear D gene. V dropped 11 bases and J dropped 4 bases, with 9 bases sitting between them. CDR3 length: 11 amino acids. The CDR3: CAWRSYNEQFF. CDR3 sequence (DNA): TGTGCCTGGAGATCATACAATGAGCAGTTCTTC.